These 20 T cell receptor beta chains were sequenced from one sample in a study of human CD8 memory T cell subsets. TCR beta libraries were made by UMI-labeled 5' RACE. TCRdb reworked the 5' RACE reads into one entry per CDR3 protein, no DNA. The listing contains roughly 5,000 distinct CDR3 sequences. The sample was CD8+ effector memory T cells (TEM) sorted from PBMCs. Regarding subset: effector memory CD8 T cells, CCR7- CD45RO+ CD95+. Receptors were obtained from a human donor in good health.

In terms of frequency, this clonotype is medium-sized. This chain's CDR3 is CASSDSSGSTGELFF. The gene calls are TRBV6-4 and TRBJ2-2. Germline assignment: CDR1 MRHNA and CDR2 SNTAGT. This CDR3 comprises 15 residues.

V usage is TRBV7-2 and J usage is TRBJ1-5; as DNA is missing, the TRBD1 call by TCRdb cannot be tested. CDR1 SGHTA and CDR2 FQGNSA come from the germline V gene. The CDR3 extends over 17 amino acids. CDR3 loop: CASTHSGTDNSNQPQHF.

The CDR3 region is CSARDQEGQGYEQYF. The rearrangement links TRBV20-1 to TRBJ2-7; absent DNA, TCRdb's TRBD1 call cannot be checked. Germline loops: CDR1 DFQATT, CDR2 SNEGSKA (reference sequence). The CDR3 has 15 residues.

According to its frequency, this clonotype is medium-sized. This rearrangement joins TRBV15 to TRBJ1-2; there is no DNA to check the TCRdb D call of TRBD1. The length of the CDR3 is 18 residues. The germline gives CDR1 LNHNV, CDR2 YYDKDF (reference sequence). Here the CDR3 reads CATSRDNPSGQPWGGYTF.

This clonotype ranks as medium-sized in terms of frequency. The chain is built from TRBV4-1 and TRBJ1-1. This CDR3 has 15 amino acids. Germline lookup yields CDR1 MGHRA and CDR2 YSYEKL. This CDR3 is CASSQGSPENTEAFF.

This clonotype shows up as medium-sized by frequency. This chain connects TRBV4-2 to TRBJ1-1; TCRdb lists TRBD1, though no DNA is available to test this call. The CDR3 contains 16 residues. Germline V gives CDR1 LGHNA, CDR2 YNFKEQ. The CDR3 loop reads CASSQSLDSLNTEAFF.

The chain has TRBV6-2 or TRBV6-3 and TRBJ2-5; without DNA, the TCRdb call of TRBD2 cannot be checked. This CDR3 contains 15 residues. Per the germline V gene, CDR1 is MNHEY and CDR2 is SVGEGT. The CDR3 spells CASSLPTSDQETQYF.

The gene calls are TRBV2 and TRBJ2-5; TCRdb proposes TRBD2, but this gene call is untestable without DNA. From germline, CDR1 is SNHLY and CDR2 FYNNEI. CDR3 size: 16 residues. CDR3 protein: CASSPIVTGDEETQYF.

The V and J genes are TRBV20-1 and TRBJ2-5; the TRBD1 assignment by TCRdb is unverifiable without DNA. The germline gives CDR1 DFQATT, CDR2 SNEGSKA (reference sequence). CDR3 size: 14 residues. The chain's CDR3 is CSGRAGEQQETQYF.

V gene TRBV28 combines with J gene TRBJ2-5. CDR1 is MDHEN, CDR2 SYDVKM, per germline. The CDR3 sequence is 11 residues long. CDR3 region: CASRLSETQYF.

The chain uses TRBV7-3 and TRBJ2-2; TCRdb's D call, TRBD1, is unchecked because there is no DNA. Germline lookup yields CDR1 SGHTA and CDR2 FQGTGA. The CDR3 sequence is 15 residues long. The CDR3 here is CASSLGTGETGELFF.

By frequency, this clonotype registers medium-sized (0.01 to 0.1%). The chain combines TRBV6-1 with TRBJ2-1; TCRdb designates TRBD2, a call that cannot be tested without DNA. CDR1 and CDR2 from the germline V gene are MNHNS and SASEGT. CDR3 size: 15 residues. CDR3 sequence: CASSEVAEGHNEQFF.

This clonotype shows up as large (0.1 to 1%) by frequency. The chain joins TRBV20-1 to TRBJ2-7; the D call from TCRdb, TRBD1, cannot be confirmed without DNA. This CDR3 has 13 residues. Per germline, CDR1 DFQATT and CDR2 SNEGSKA (reference sequence). CDR3: CSARGQADYEQYF.

The chain has TRBV10-3 and TRBJ2-7; TCRdb selects TRBD2, and the lack of DNA leaves this call unchecked. Germline V CDR1 and CDR2: ENHRY, SYGVKD. This CDR3 region has 15 residues. The CDR3 is CAISDGVRESYEQYF.

The chain couples TRBV6-4 to TRBJ2-1. Germline V gene data show CDR1 as MRHNA and CDR2 as SNTAGT. The length of the CDR3 is 14 residues. CDR3 in amino acids: CASSDGETHNEQFF.

V is TRBV24-1 and J is TRBJ2-7. Germline V gene lookup returns CDR1 KGHDR and CDR2 SFDVKD. The CDR3 is made up of 14 amino acids. This CDR3 is CATSENLDGYEQYF.

This clonotype shows up as medium-sized (0.01 to 0.1%) by frequency. The V gene is TRBV4-2, the J gene TRBJ1-1; the D call from TCRdb, TRBD1, cannot be confirmed without DNA. Germline CDR1 reads LGHNA; CDR2 reads YNFKEQ. This CDR3 spans 15 amino acids. CDR3 sequence reads: CASSQDEGGATEAFF.

This clonotype is labeled large based on frequency. CDR3 amino acids: CASSDSQDPNTEAFF. The rearrangement joins TRBV6-4 to TRBJ1-1. The CDR3 consists of 15 residues. The V gene's germline CDR1 is MRHNA and CDR2 SNTAGT.

V is TRBV6-5 and J is TRBJ2-3; TCRdb's assignment of TRBD2 cannot be checked, as there is no DNA. Looked up from germline, CDR1 is MNHEY and CDR2 is SVGAGI. The CDR3 has 15 residues. The CDR3 here is CASSRGTGTTDTQYF.

The chain joins TRBV6-5 to TRBJ2-3; TCRdb reports TRBD1, a call that lacks DNA to check it against. CDR3 length equals 15 residues. Germline V gives CDR1 MNHEY, CDR2 SVGAGI. The CDR3 loop is CASSPQSDSTDTQYF.